Below, 16 T cell receptor beta chains from the same sample are listed, as sequenced in a study of CD8+CD57+ T cells in acquired aplastic anemia. Researchers used genomic DNA as the template to profile TCR beta VDJ and CDR3. TCRdb recomputed calls from the reads with MiXCR, one row per CDR3 protein. The sample has 120,000 or so distinct CDR3 sequences, under 60% seen once. Patients sequenced had flow cytometry evidence of CD8+CD57+ cell expansion. Sequencing input: sorted CD4+, CD8+, or CD8+CD57+ T cells (not recorded which) from PBMCs. The receptors shown here come from a human donor with aplastic anemia.

The gene calls are TRBV7-8 and TRBJ2-5; 12 nucleotides line up with TRBD2. The CDR3 covers 16 residues. The J segment lost 5 bases and the V segment lost 10 bases, leaving 14 bases of the junction unmatched. CDR1 is SGHVS and CDR2 is FQNEAQ in the germline V gene. Here the CDR3 reads CANSLVLAGGQETQYF. CDR3 nucleotides: TGTGCCAACAGTCTGGTACTAGCGGGGGGCCAGGAGACCCAGTACTTC.

In this sample, this clonotype turned up many times. This chain connects TRBV20-1 to TRBJ2-7; D may match TRBD1 or TRBD2 (6 bases each). Germline values: CDR1 DFQATT, CDR2 SNEGSKA (reference sequence). Trimming took 6 bases from V and 4 from J, leaving 25 bases between them. The length of the CDR3 is 16 residues. The CDR3 DNA reads TGCAGTGCGGGGGACGGAGGGACATATTTAACGTACGAGCAGTACTTC. Its protein product is CSAGDGGTYLTYEQYF.

The V gene is TRBV2, the J gene TRBJ2-7; 9 bases agree with TRBD2. Germline CDR1 reads SNHLY; CDR2 reads FYNNEI. This CDR3 has 14 amino acids. J lost 5 bases, V lost 6 bases, and 8 bases had no gene match. In DNA form, the CDR3 reads TGTGCCAGCAGCCGTAGCGGGAGTACCAACGAGCAGTACTTC. Translated, it gives CASSRSGSTNEQYF.

This clonotype was seen ten or more times. This chain uses TRBV20-1 with TRBJ1-2; D not resolved. This CDR3 region has 15 residues. Trimming removed 0 bases at V and 7 bases at J, with 18 bases between. Germline-derived CDR1 and CDR2 are DFQATT and SNEGSKA (reference sequence). The CDR3: CSARDPADGLPGYTF. The CDR3 coding sequence is TGCAGTGCTAGAGACCCGGCGGACGGACTTCCTGGCTACACCTTC.

This chain uses TRBV24-1 with TRBJ1-2, with no clear D. This CDR3 is built from 14 residues. Per germline, CDR1 KGHDR and CDR2 SFDVKD. V lost 4 bases, J lost 4 bases, and 12 bases lay in between. DNA of the CDR3: TGTGCCACCAGTGAAGGACCCCCGGCCTATGGCTACACCTTC. It is translated as CATSEGPPAYGYTF.

The V and J genes are TRBV25-1 and TRBJ1-4, with D maybe TRBD1 (5 bases). Deletions cut 6 bases from V and 7 bases from J, with 12 bases between. CDR3 length: 13 amino acids. Germline assignment: CDR1 MGHDK and CDR2 SYGVNS. This CDR3 is CASSMTEGEKLFF. The CDR3 region has the DNA TGTGCCAGCAGCATGACAGAGGGTGAAAAACTGTTTTTT.

This sequence joins TRBV10-1 and TRBJ2-5; D unresolved. Per germline, CDR1 WNHNN and CDR2 SYGVQD (reference sequence). CDR3 length: 15 residues. V was trimmed by 2 bases and J by 0 bases, leaving 10 bases between them. CDR3 sequence reads: CASSERVGYQETQYF. The CDR3 nucleotides read TGCGCCAGCAGTGAGAGGGTAGGGTACCAAGAGACCCAGTACTTC.

The genes are TRBV2 and TRBJ2-7, with D perhaps TRBD1 (6 bases). In germline, CDR1 is SNHLY, CDR2 FYNNEI. CDR3 length equals 12 residues. V was trimmed by 5 bases and J by 6 bases, leaving 11 bases between them. The CDR3 sequence is CASSQQGFEQYF. In nucleotides, the CDR3 is TGTGCCAGCAGTCAACAGGGCTTCGAGCAGTACTTC.

The chain carries TRBV7-9 and TRBJ2-7, with 11 bases matching TRBD2. Germline V gives CDR1 SEHNR, CDR2 FQNEAQ (reference sequence). The V and J ends lost 5 bases and 2 bases, in that order; junction bases with no gene match: 5. The CDR3 has 15 residues. CDR3 in DNA: TGTGCCAGCAGCACCTATAGCGGGGGGGCCTACGAGCAGTACTTC. It codes for CASSTYSGGAYEQYF.

The chain uses TRBV3-1 and TRBJ1-1; possibly TRBD1 for D (5 bases). Trimming took 1 base from V and 0 from J, leaving 24 bases between them. Germline V gene lookup returns CDR1 LGHDT and CDR2 YNNKEL (reference sequence). The CDR3 runs 20 residues. The CDR3 protein is CASSQALDMAEVPMNTEAFF. The CDR3 DNA reads as TGTGCCAGCAGCCAAGCTCTGGACATGGCTGAGGTCCCAATGAACACTGAAGCTTTCTTT. Full variable domain (outside the CDR3, taken from reference TRBV3-1 and TRBJ1-1): DTAVSQTPKYLVTQMGNDKSIKCEQNLGHDTMYWYKQDSKKFLKIMFSYNNKELIINETVPNRFSPKSPDKAHLNLHINSLELGDSAVYFCASSQALDMAEVPMNTEAFFGQGTRLTVV.

The gene calls are TRBV6-2 or TRBV6-3 and TRBJ2-7, with TRBD1 identical over 7 bases. Germline CDR1 MNHEY, CDR2 SVGEGT. The V segment lost 10 bases and the J segment 2 bases; nucleotides outside the gene matches: 14. The CDR3 runs 15 residues. The DNA of the CDR3 is TGTGCCACCAGCAGAGAAAAAGGGGGCCCCTACGAGCAGTACGTC. It encodes CATSREKGGPYEQYV.

The chain links TRBV29-1 to TRBJ2-7; TRBD2 matches 15 bases. J lost 4 bases, V lost 6 bases, and 10 bases had no gene match. Germline lookup yields CDR1 SQVTM and CDR2 ANQGSEA. The CDR3 length is 16 residues. This CDR3 reads CSVGNPGLAGGYEQYF. In DNA, the CDR3 is TGCAGCGTCGGTAATCCGGGACTAGCGGGGGGTTACGAGCAGTACTTC.

As regards this clonotype: The junction shows a germline mismatch at one end, possibly a read error. The genes are TRBV2 and TRBJ2-6; 7 positions match TRBD1. The CDR3 is made up of 11 amino acids. The germline V gene encodes CDR1 SNHLY and CDR2 FYNNEI. CDR3: CASSPDRPEAF. In nucleotides, the CDR3 is TGTGCCAGCAGTCCGGACAGGCCTGAAGCTTTC.

CDR3 residues: CATSDSIHNQPQHF. In DNA, the CDR3 is TGTGCCACCAGTGATTCGATCCACAATCAGCCCCAGCATTTT. The chain combines TRBV24-1 with TRBJ1-5; D gene uncertain. Germline loops: CDR1 KGHDR, CDR2 SFDVKD. This CDR3 contains 14 residues. V lost 2 bases and J 3 bases, leaving 7 bases between the germline ends.

This clonotype has more than one count but fewer than ten. The chain combines TRBV11-2 with TRBJ2-7; TRBD1 aligns across 8 bases. CDR3 length: 18 amino acids. With V trimmed by 1 base and J by 7 bases, 18 bases remained unmatched. Germline V gives CDR1 SGHAT, CDR2 FQNNGV. CDR3 in amino acids: CASSLVATVGRGLQEQYF. In DNA, the CDR3 is TGTGCCAGCAGCTTAGTCGCGACGGTGGGCAGGGGGCTGCAGGAGCAGTACTTC.

This rearrangement joins TRBV19 to TRBJ2-7, with 8 bases fitting TRBD1. In germline, CDR1 is LNHDA, CDR2 SQIVND (reference sequence). The V gene end was trimmed by 5 bases and the J gene end by 6 bases; junction bases not matched to a gene: 15. The CDR3 runs to 16 residues. CDR3 sequence: CASSATLGTGPSEQYF. In DNA form, the CDR3 reads TGTGCCAGTAGTGCGACTTTGGGGACAGGCCCTTCCGAGCAGTACTTC.